The next 32 T cell receptor beta chains were all read from a single sample in a study of cytomegalovirus exposure and HLA in healthy donors (TCRdb year 2017). The library was made by the immunoSEQ multiplex PCR assay. The multiplex PCR relied on a mix of 60 forward primers for TCR Vbeta segments and 13 reverse primers for TCR Jbeta segments. In its TCRdb copy, this immuneACCESS table keeps in-frame sequences only and misses some clones. Where compared with another copy, unresolved V genes explain less than half of these, and the others have no known cause. Here the sample has 150,000 to 200,000 clones; 77% occur a single time. Approximately 1.8% of the sample is taken by the ten largest. What was sequenced was PBMCs. Receptors originate from a woman between 25 and 40 years old in good health and CMV-seronegative.

The chain links TRBV2 to TRBJ2-3, with TRBD2 identical over 13 bases. Per the germline V gene, CDR1 is SNHLY and CDR2 is FYNNEI. The CDR3 length is 16 residues. Trimming took 5 bases from V and 6 from J; bases not matched to a gene: 8. The CDR3 is CASSRGGLAGLDTQYF. In DNA, the CDR3 is TGTGCCAGCAGTAGAGGGGGACTAGCGGGATTGGATACGCAGTATTTT.

The count of this clone is one. The rearrangement joins TRBV7-2 to TRBJ1-5; D is unclear. This CDR3 comprises 14 residues. The V end was cut by 5 bases, the J end by 9 bases, with 17 bases between. From germline, CDR1 is SGHTA and CDR2 FQGNSA. The CDR3 spells CASSPGRGTGPQHF. CDR3 sequence (DNA): TGTGCCAGCAGCCCTGGGCGGGGAACGGGGCCCCAGCATTTT.

The chain employs TRBV7-9 and TRBJ2-7; 8 positions match TRBD1. The V segment lost 5 bases and the J segment 7 bases; nucleotides outside the gene matches: 13. Germline V gene data show CDR1 as SEHNR and CDR2 as FQNEAQ (reference sequence). This CDR3 has 15 amino acids. CDR3 protein: CASSPRQGPLGEQYF. The CDR3 bases are TGTGCCAGCAGCCCAAGACAGGGGCCATTGGGGGAGCAGTACTTC.

The V gene is TRBV19, the J gene TRBJ1-1; TRBD1 aligns across 9 bases. Trimming took 4 bases from V and 5 from J; bases not matched to a gene: 8. CDR3 length equals 15 residues. Germline-derived CDR1 and CDR2 are LNHDA and SQIVND (reference sequence). CDR3 loop: CASSKRDRVGTEAFF. The DNA for the CDR3 is TGTGCCAGTAGTAAAAGGGACAGGGTGGGGACTGAAGCTTTCTTT.

The chain employs TRBV10-3 and TRBJ1-2, with D perhaps TRBD1 (6 bases). Looked up from germline, CDR1 is ENHRY and CDR2 is SYGVKD. This CDR3 has 14 residues. V was trimmed by 3 bases and J by 0 bases, leaving 8 bases between them. The CDR3 nucleotides read TGTGCCATCAGTGAAGGGGGTACTAACTATGGCTACACCTTC. Translating gives CAISEGGTNYGYTF.

J is TRBJ2-7 and V is TRBV25-1, with TRBD1 matching 9 bases. In germline, CDR1 is MGHDK, CDR2 SYGVNS. Trimming took 3 bases from V and 1 from J; bases not matched to a gene: 1. This CDR3 region has 14 residues. CDR3 in DNA: TGTGCCAGCAGTGAGGGGACAGGGTCCTACGAGCAGTACTTC. This translates into CASSEGTGSYEQYF.

There are a few counts of this clone. The identical CDR3 is also encoded by other nucleotide sequences in the sample. The chain carries TRBV19 and TRBJ2-2; no definite D call. Per the germline V gene, CDR1 is LNHDA and CDR2 is SQIVND (reference sequence). This CDR3 is built from 14 residues. V lost 3 bases and J lost 1, with 6 bases in between. The CDR3: CASSISRNTGELFF. DNA for the CDR3: TGTGCCAGTAGTATTAGCCGGAACACCGGGGAGCTGTTTTTT.

V gene TRBV4-1 combines with J gene TRBJ1-2, with 8 nucleotides matching TRBD1. Germline trimming cut 3 bases from V and 2 bases from J; bases unmatched to any gene: 2. The length of the CDR3 is 14 residues. Germline assignment: CDR1 MGHRA and CDR2 YSYEKL. CDR3 sequence (DNA): TGCGCCAGCAGCCACTCAGGGGGCAACTATGGCTACACCTTC. Translated: CASSHSGGNYGYTF.

CDR3 region: CASSLEGTGGWVQPQHF. In DNA, the CDR3 is TGTGCCAGCAGCTTAGAAGGGACAGGGGGATGGGTTCAGCCCCAGCATTTT. The chain uses TRBV7-2 and TRBJ1-5; 11 bases align to TRBD1. The CDR3 has 17 residues. Per germline, CDR1 SGHTA and CDR2 FQGNSA. V trimming: 1 base; J trimming: 6 bases; junction bases outside the gene matches: 8. The full variable domain, its missing parts supplied by reference TRBV7-2 and TRBJ1-5, is GAGVSQSPSNKVTEKGKDVELRCDPISGHTALYWYRQSLGQGLEFLIYFQGNSAPDKSGLPSDRFSAERTGGSVSTLTIQRTQQEDSAVYLCASSLEGTGGWVQPQHFGDGTRLSIL.

This clone was seen just once. This sequence joins TRBV9 and TRBJ2-3; TRBD2 is a possible D gene (6 bases). The CDR3 contains 17 residues. CDR1 and CDR2 (germline): SGDLS, YYNGEE. V shed 3 bases and J shed 3 bases, with 20 bases lying between them. The chain's CDR3 is CASSERVVTTQTDTQYF. CDR3 nucleotides: TGTGCCAGCAGCGAGCGGGTCGTGACCACCCAGACAGATACGCAGTATTTT.

This clone turned up a few times. V gene TRBV28 combines with J gene TRBJ2-1; TRBD1 agrees at 8 bases. J gave up 9 bases and V 7 bases, and 17 bases lay outside the gene matches. The length of the CDR3 is 16 residues. Germline values: CDR1 MDHEN, CDR2 SYDVKM. CDR3 nucleotide sequence: TGTGCCAGCAACCCCAGCGGACAGGGTCTCCAGGTTGAGCAGTTCTTC. It codes for CASNPSGQGLQVEQFF.

V is TRBV6-5 and J is TRBJ1-2; 12 nucleotides match TRBD1. The CDR3 extends over 15 amino acids. Germline V gene sequence: CDR1 MNHEY, CDR2 SVGAGI. Unmatched junction bases numbered 9, after V lost 5 bases and J lost 8 bases. CDR3: CASSIGGQGAKGYTF. The CDR3 coding sequence is TGTGCCAGCAGTATCGGGGGACAGGGGGCGAAGGGCTACACCTTC.

V gene TRBV10-3 combines with J gene TRBJ1-1, with a possible D match to TRBD1 (6 bases). CDR1 is ENHRY and CDR2 is SYGVKD in the germline V gene. V shed 6 bases and J shed 1 base, with 9 bases lying between them. The CDR3 runs to 13 residues. In DNA form, the CDR3 reads TGTGCCATCAGGACGACAGGGAACACTGAAGCTTTCTTT. As protein: CAIRTTGNTEAFF.

The rearrangement joins TRBV4-2 to TRBJ2-3; D is uncertain. The CDR3 is 15 amino acids. Deletions cut 1 base from V and 2 bases from J, with 10 bases between. The germline gives CDR1 LGHNA, CDR2 YNFKEQ. The CDR3 DNA is TGTGCCAGCAGCCAAGTCCGGTCTCACACAGATACGCAGTATTTT. Translated: CASSQVRSHTDTQYF.

This clone was detected a few times. V gene TRBV6-1 combines with J gene TRBJ1-2; a weak D match, TRBD1 (5 bases). The CDR3 loop spans 14 amino acids. V gave up 2 bases and J gave up 8 bases, with 15 bases separating them. Germline V gene sequence: CDR1 MNHNS, CDR2 SASEGT. The CDR3 spells CASSESVGGRGYTF. The DNA for the CDR3 is TGTGCCAGCAGTGAATCGGTCGGGGGTCGGGGCTACACCTTC.

This sequence joins TRBV19 and TRBJ2-1, with 8 nucleotides matching TRBD2. V dropped 6 bases and J dropped 5; count of bases not matched to a gene: 9. The CDR3 has 15 amino acids. CDR1 and CDR2 from the germline V gene are LNHDA and SQIVND (reference sequence). CDR3 region: CASSTRGGNHNEQFF. CDR3 DNA sequence: TGTGCCAGTAGCACCCGGGGGGGTAATCACAATGAGCAGTTCTTC. Supplemented by reference TRBV19 and TRBJ2-1, the full variable domain reads DGGITQSPKYLFRKEGQNVTLSCEQNLNHDAMYWYRQDPGQGLRLIYYSQIVNDFQKGDIAEGYSVSREKKESFPLTVTSAQKNPTAFYLCASSTRGGNHNEQFFGPGTRLTVL.

V gene TRBV9 combines with J gene TRBJ2-5, with 7 nucleotides matching TRBD2. CDR3 length: 14 amino acids. Germline lookup yields CDR1 SGDLS and CDR2 YYNGEE. V lost 0 bases and J lost 5; bases outside the gene matches: 4. The CDR3 sequence: CASSVGVGGETQYF. The CDR3 nucleotides read TGTGCCAGCAGCGTAGGGGTGGGAGGGGAGACCCAGTACTTC.

Of note for this clone: The sample contains more than one DNA sequence encoding this CDR3. The J gene is TRBJ1-1, the V gene TRBV11-2, with 7 nucleotides matching TRBD1. Looked up from germline, CDR1 is SGHAT and CDR2 is FQNNGV. The CDR3 totals 17 residues. Trimming cost V 4 bases and J 1 base; bases outside gene matches: 12. The CDR3: CASSSSARQGKNTEAFF. The CDR3 nucleotides are TGTGCCAGCAGCTCCTCAGCCAGACAGGGAAAGAACACTGAAGCTTTCTTT.

The chain carries TRBV10-3 and TRBJ1-2; D perhaps matches TRBD1 (5 bases). The CDR3 covers 14 residues. Trimming stripped 3 bases from V and 1 base from J, with 9 bases between. Germline V gene lookup returns CDR1 ENHRY and CDR2 SYGVKD. The CDR3 DNA reads TGTGCCATCAGTGAACCGACAGATAACTATGGCTACACCTTC. Translation gives CAISEPTDNYGYTF.

The chain uses TRBV18 and TRBJ2-1; 7 bases are shared with TRBD2. The CDR3 is 18 amino acids. V was pared by 0 bases and J by 0 bases, with 8 bases of the junction left unmatched. Germline-derived CDR1 and CDR2 are KGHSH and LQKENI. This CDR3 is CASSPPSPSGASYNEQFF. In nucleotides, the CDR3 is TGTGCCAGCTCACCACCGTCGCCCAGCGGGGCCTCCTACAATGAGCAGTTCTTC.

This clone has a single count. The chain is built from TRBV28 and TRBJ1-5; D is unclear. The V end was cut by 6 bases, the J end by 4 bases, with 10 bases between. Germline CDR1 reads MDHEN; CDR2 reads SYDVKM. The CDR3 runs 13 residues. As DNA, the CDR3 is TGTGCCAGCAGACTGGGCCGGAATCAGCCCCAGCATTTT. Its protein product is CASRLGRNQPQHF.

This chain connects TRBV5-1 to TRBJ2-1; D gene ambiguous. Trimming took 2 bases from V and 0 from J, leaving 9 bases between them. CDR1 is SGHRS and CDR2 is YFSETQ in the germline V gene. The CDR3 is made up of 15 amino acids. The CDR3 nucleotides read TGCGCCAGCAGCTTCCAGGTCTCCTCCTACAATGAGCAGTTCTTC. It specifies CASSFQVSSYNEQFF.

The chain joins TRBV5-4 to TRBJ1-1, with D possibly TRBD1 on 5 matching bases. CDR1 SGHNT and CDR2 YYREEE come from the germline V gene (reference sequence). V lost 3 bases, J lost 1 base, and 13 bases lay in between. This CDR3 region has 15 residues. This CDR3 reads CASSSPDRRNTEAFF. The CDR3 region has the DNA TGTGCCAGCAGCTCACCCGACAGACGGAACACTGAAGCTTTCTTT.

This rearrangement joins TRBV19 to TRBJ1-1, with 8 bases lining up with TRBD1. V trimming: 6 bases; J trimming: 0 bases; junction bases outside the gene matches: 3. Looked up from germline, CDR1 is LNHDA and CDR2 is SQIVND (reference sequence). This CDR3 comprises 14 residues. The CDR3 DNA is TGTGCCAGTAGGGTGGGACAGGTGAACACTGAAGCTTTCTTT. It codes for CASRVGQVNTEAFF.

This sequence joins TRBV2 and TRBJ2-2, with a weak D call TRBD1 (5 bases). This CDR3 spans 11 amino acids. V lost 6 bases and J 10 bases, leaving 9 bases between the germline ends. The germline V gene encodes CDR1 SNHLY and CDR2 FYNNEI. CDR3 sequence: CASSPQEELFF. The CDR3 bases are TGTGCCAGCAGCCCACAGGAGGAGCTGTTTTTT.

CDR3 region: CASSQDRGREQYF. As DNA, the CDR3 is TGCGCCAGCAGCCAAGATCGAGGCCGCGAGCAGTACTTC. This chain joins TRBV4-1 and TRBJ2-7; no clear D gene. The CDR3 covers 13 residues. Germline-derived CDR1 and CDR2 are MGHRA and YSYEKL. V lost 0 bases and J 6 bases, leaving 9 bases between the germline ends.

This clone came up a few times. V and J are TRBV6-1 and TRBJ1-1; 9 bases align to TRBD1. In germline, CDR1 is MNHNS, CDR2 SASEGT. This CDR3 has 18 residues. J was trimmed by 3 bases and V by 2 bases; bases with no gene match: 13. CDR3 in DNA: TGTGCCAGCAGTGAAAGAGGGGAACAGGGGGCGTTTCACACTGAAGCTTTCTTT. It specifies CASSERGEQGAFHTEAFF.

Remarks on this clone: A read error may produce the germline difference seen at one junction end. This chain joins TRBV7-9 and TRBJ1-1, with D possibly being TRBD1 (5 bases). Looked up from germline, CDR1 is SEHNR and CDR2 is FQNEAQ (reference sequence). This CDR3 is built from 12 residues. CDR3 loop: CSSSFGGTEAFF. The CDR3 coding sequence is TGTTCCAGCAGCTTCGGGGGCACTGAAGCTTTCTTT.

The genes are TRBV9 and TRBJ1-1; tentative D call: TRBD1 (6 bases). This CDR3 has 14 residues. CDR1 and CDR2 from the germline V gene are SGDLS and YYNGEE. V was trimmed by 4 bases and J by 2 bases, leaving 12 bases between them. In DNA form, the CDR3 reads TGTGCCAGCAGCACCGGGACAAGTAACACTGAAGCTTTCTTT. Residues: CASSTGTSNTEAFF. Supplemented by reference TRBV9 and TRBJ1-1, the full variable domain reads DSGVTQTPKHLITATGQRVTLRCSPRSGDLSVYWYQQSLDQGLQFLIQYYNGEERAKGNILERFSAQQFPDLHSELNLSSLELGDSALYFCASSTGTSNTEAFFGQGTRLTVV.

V and J are TRBV14 and TRBJ1-2; no clear D. From germline, CDR1 is SGHDN and CDR2 FVKESK. V was shortened by 4 bases and J by 1 base, with 19 bases between the two germline ends. The CDR3 has 17 residues. CDR3 sequence: CASSPSSVGEFNYGYTF. The CDR3, as DNA: TGTGCCAGCAGCCCCTCTTCCGTCGGAGAGTTTAACTATGGCTACACCTTC.

J is TRBJ2-5 and V is TRBV29-1; 9 positions agree with TRBD2. The DNA end is a closer match to TRBJ2-7, so the J assignment may be wrong. CDR3 length equals 13 residues. Germline CDR1 and CDR2: SQVTM and ANQGSEA. CDR3 in DNA: TGCAGCGTTGAAGGAGCGGGGGGCTACGAGCAGTACTTC. Its translation is CSVEGAGGYEQYF.

The chain couples TRBV7-3 to TRBJ2-6; 10 bases are a match to TRBD1. This CDR3 has 19 amino acids. Germline V gene sequence: CDR1 SGHTA, CDR2 FQGTGA. Unmatched junction bases numbered 10, after V lost 1 base and J lost 4 bases. CDR3 residues: CASSLKARQGATGANVLTF. Written as DNA, the CDR3 is TGTGCCAGCAGCTTAAAGGCAAGACAGGGGGCGACAGGGGCCAACGTCCTGACTTTC. Full variable domain (missing parts from reference TRBV7-3 and TRBJ2-6): GAGVSQTPSNKVTEKGKYVELRCDPISGHTALYWYRQSLGQGPEFLIYFQGTGAADDSGLPNDRFFAVRPEGSVSTLKIQRTERGDSAVYLCASSLKARQGATGANVLTFGAGSRLTVL.